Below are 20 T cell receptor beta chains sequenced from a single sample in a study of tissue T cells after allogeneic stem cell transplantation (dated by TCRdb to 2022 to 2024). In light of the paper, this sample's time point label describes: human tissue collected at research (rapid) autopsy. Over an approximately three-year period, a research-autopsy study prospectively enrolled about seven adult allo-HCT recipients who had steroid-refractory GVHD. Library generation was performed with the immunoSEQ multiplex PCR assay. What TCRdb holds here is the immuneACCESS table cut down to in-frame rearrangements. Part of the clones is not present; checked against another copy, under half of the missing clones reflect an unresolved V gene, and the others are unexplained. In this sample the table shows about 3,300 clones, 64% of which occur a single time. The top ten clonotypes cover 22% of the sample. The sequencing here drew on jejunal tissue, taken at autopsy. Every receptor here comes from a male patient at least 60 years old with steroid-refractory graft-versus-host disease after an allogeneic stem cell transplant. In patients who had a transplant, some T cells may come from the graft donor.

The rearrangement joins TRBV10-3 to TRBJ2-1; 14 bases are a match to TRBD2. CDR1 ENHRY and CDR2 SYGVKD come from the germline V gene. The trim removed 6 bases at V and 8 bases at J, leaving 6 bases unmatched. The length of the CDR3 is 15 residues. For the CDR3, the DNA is TGTGCCATCAGCTTGACTAGCGGGGGGGCATATGAGCAGTTCTTC. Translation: CAISLTSGGAYEQFF.

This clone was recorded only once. CDR3 loop: CASSEQFTEAFF. In nucleotides, the CDR3 is TGTGCCAGCAGTGAACAGTTCACTGAAGCTTTCTTT. The chain employs TRBV2 and TRBJ1-1; D gene unclear. V was trimmed by 2 bases and J by 4 bases, leaving 5 bases between them. Germline loops: CDR1 SNHLY, CDR2 FYNNEI. This CDR3 is built from 12 residues.

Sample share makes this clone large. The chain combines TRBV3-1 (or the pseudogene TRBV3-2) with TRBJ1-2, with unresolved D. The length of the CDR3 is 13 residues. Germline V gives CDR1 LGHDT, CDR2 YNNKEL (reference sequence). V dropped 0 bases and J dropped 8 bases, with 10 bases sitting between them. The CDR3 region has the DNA TGTGCCAGCAGCCAAGATTATGGGAGCGGCTACACCTTC. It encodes CASSQDYGSGYTF.

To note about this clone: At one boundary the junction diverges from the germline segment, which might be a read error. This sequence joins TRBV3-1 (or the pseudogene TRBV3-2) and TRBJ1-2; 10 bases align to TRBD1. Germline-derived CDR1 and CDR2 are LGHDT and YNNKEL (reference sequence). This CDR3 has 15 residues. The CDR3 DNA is TGTGCCAGCAGCCAAGGGGGACAGGGGAACTCTGGCTACACCTTC. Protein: CASSQGGQGNSGYTF.

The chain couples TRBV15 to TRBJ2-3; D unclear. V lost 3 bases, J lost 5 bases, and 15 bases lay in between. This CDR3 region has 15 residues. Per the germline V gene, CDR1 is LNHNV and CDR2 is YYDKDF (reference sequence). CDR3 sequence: CATSSPTPPQDTQYF. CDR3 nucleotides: TGTGCCACCAGCAGTCCCACCCCCCCCCAAGATACGCAGTATTTT.

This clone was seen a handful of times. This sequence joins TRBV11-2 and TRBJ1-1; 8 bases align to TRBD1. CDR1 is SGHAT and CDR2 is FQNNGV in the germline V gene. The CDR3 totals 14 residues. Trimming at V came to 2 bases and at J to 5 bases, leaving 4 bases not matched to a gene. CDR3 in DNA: TGTGCCAGCAGCTTACAGGGGGCGTATACTGAAGCTTTCTTT. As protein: CASSLQGAYTEAFF.

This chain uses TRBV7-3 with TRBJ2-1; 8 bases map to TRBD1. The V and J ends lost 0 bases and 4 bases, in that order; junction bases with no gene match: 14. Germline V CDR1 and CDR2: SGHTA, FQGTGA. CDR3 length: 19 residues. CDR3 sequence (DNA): TGTGCCAGCAGCTTAACACCGCCAACCGGGACAGGACTTTACAATGAGCAGTTCTTC. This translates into CASSLTPPTGTGLYNEQFF.

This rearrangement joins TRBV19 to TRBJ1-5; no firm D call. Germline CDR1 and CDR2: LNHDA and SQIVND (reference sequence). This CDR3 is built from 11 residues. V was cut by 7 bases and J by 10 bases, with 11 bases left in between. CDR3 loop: CASKEAGPQHF. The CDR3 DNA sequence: TGTGCCAGTAAAGAGGCCGGACCCCAGCATTTT.

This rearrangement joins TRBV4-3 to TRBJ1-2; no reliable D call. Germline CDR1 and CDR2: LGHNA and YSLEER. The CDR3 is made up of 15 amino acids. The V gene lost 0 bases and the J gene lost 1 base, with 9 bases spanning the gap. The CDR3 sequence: CASSQESGFNYGYTF. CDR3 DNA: TGCGCCAGCAGCCAAGAATCAGGCTTTAACTATGGCTACACCTTC.

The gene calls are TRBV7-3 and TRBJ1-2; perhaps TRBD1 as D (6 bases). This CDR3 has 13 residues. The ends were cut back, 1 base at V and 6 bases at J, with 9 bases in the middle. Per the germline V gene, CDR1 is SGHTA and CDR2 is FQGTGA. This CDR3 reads CASSLRQGNGYTF. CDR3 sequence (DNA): TGTGCCAGCAGCTTAAGGCAGGGGAATGGCTACACCTTC.

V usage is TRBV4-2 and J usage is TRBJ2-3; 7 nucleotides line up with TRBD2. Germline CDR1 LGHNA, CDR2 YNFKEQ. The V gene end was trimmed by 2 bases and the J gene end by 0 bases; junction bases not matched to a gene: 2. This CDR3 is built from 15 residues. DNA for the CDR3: TGTGCCAGCAGCCAACAGCGGGGAAGCACAGATACGCAGTATTTT. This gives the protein CASSQQRGSTDTQYF.

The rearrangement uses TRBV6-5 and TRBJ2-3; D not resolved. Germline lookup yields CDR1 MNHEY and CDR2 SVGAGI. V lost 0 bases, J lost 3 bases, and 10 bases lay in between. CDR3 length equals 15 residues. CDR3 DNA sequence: TGTGCCAGCAGTTACTCACCAGGAGTAACAGATACGCAGTATTTT. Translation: CASSYSPGVTDTQYF.

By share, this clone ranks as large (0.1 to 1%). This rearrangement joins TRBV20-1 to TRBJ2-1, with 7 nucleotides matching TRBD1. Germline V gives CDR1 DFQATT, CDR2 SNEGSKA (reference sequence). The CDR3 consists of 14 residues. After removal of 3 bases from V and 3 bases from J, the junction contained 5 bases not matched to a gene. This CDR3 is CSASMSGGYNEQFF. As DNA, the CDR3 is TGCAGTGCTAGTATGTCAGGGGGCTACAATGAGCAGTTCTTC.

The CDR3 DNA is TGTGCCAGCAGCGTAGAACCGGGACTAGCCCAGCAGTACTTC. This encodes CASSVEPGLAQQYF. The gene calls are TRBV9 and TRBJ2-7; 9 nucleotides line up with TRBD2. Germline V gene data show CDR1 as SGDLS and CDR2 as YYNGEE. J gave up 8 bases and V 0 bases, and 6 bases lay outside the gene matches. This CDR3 contains 14 residues.

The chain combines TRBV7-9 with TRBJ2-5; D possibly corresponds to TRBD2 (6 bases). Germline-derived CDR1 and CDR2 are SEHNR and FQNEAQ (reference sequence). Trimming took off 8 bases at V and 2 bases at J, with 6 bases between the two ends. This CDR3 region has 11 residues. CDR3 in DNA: TGTGCCAGCGGACTACAAGAGACCCAGTACTTC. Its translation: CASGLQETQYF. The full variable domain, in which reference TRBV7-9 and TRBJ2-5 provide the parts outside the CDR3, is DTGVSQNPRHKITKRGQNVTFRCDPISEHNRLYWYRQTLGQGPEFLTYFQNEAQLEKSRLLSDRFSAERPKGSFSTLEIQRTEQGDSAMYLCASGLQETQYFGPGTRLLVL.

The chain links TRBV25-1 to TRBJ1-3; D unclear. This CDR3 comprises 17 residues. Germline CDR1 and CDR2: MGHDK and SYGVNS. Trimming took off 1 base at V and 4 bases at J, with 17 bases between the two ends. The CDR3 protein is CASSESGRLISGNTIYF. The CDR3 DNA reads TGTGCCAGCAGTGAATCAGGCAGGCTAATCTCCGGAAACACCATATATTTT.

The CDR3 DNA reads as TGTGCCAGTAGTAGGGCAATGAACACTGAAGCTTTCTTT. It yields the protein CASSRAMNTEAFF. The rearrangement links TRBV19 to TRBJ1-1; D is unresolved. V gave up 4 bases and J gave up 0 bases, with 6 bases separating them. The CDR3 runs 13 residues. Germline-derived CDR1 and CDR2 are LNHDA and SQIVND (reference sequence).

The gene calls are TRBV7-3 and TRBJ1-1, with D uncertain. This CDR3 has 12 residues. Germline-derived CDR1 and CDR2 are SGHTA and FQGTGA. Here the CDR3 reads CPAPHMNTEAFF. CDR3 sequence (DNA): TGTCCGGCCCCCCACATGAACACTGAAGCTTTCTTT. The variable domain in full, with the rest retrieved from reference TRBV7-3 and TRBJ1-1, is GAGVSQTPSNKVTEKGKYVELRCDPISGHTALYWYRQSLGQGPEFLIYFQGTGAADDSGLPNDRFFAVRPEGSVSTLKIQRTERGDSAVYLCPAPHMNTEAFFGQGTRLTVV.

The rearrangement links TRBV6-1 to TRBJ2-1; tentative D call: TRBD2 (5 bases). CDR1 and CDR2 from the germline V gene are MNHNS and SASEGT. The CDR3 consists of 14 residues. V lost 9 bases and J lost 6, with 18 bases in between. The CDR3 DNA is TGTGCCAGTCGAGACGACGGCCTAGCCAATGAGCAGTTCTTC. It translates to CASRDDGLANEQFF.

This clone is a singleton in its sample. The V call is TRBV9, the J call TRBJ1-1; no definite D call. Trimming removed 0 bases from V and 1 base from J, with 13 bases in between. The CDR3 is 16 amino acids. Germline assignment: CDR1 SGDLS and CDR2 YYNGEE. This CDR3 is CASSVGVSRTNTEAFF. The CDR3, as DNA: TGTGCCAGCAGCGTAGGAGTGTCGAGGACGAACACTGAAGCTTTCTTT.